Below, 3 T cell receptor beta chains from the same sample are listed, as sequenced in a study of cytomegalovirus exposure and HLA in healthy donors. The PCR employed 60 Vbeta primers together with 13 Jbeta primers. Sequenced by immunoSEQ multiplex PCR; TCRdb stores in-frame clones only, minus some. The sample lists around 120,000 clones; 65% to 85% were seen once. The source material was PBMCs. Source of these receptors: a woman aged 40 to 55 in good health and CMV-seronegative.

The J gene is TRBJ2-3, the V gene TRBV5-1; TRBD1 matches 8 bases. V shed 5 bases, J shed 4 bases, and the junction held 9 bases outside the gene matches. Germline CDR1 SGHRS, CDR2 YFSETQ. The CDR3 contains 15 residues. This CDR3 is CASSEGQGAADTQYF. The CDR3 DNA reads TGCGCCAGCAGTGAGGGGCAGGGGGCAGCAGATACGCAGTATTTT.

In its sample, this clone was seen once. CDR3 region: CASSVGGGPNTEAFF. DNA of the CDR3: TGTGCCAGCAGCGTAGGGGGGGGCCCGAACACTGAAGCTTTCTTT. This chain joins TRBV9 and TRBJ1-1, with a weak D call TRBD1 (6 bases). The V end was cut by 0 bases, the J end by 1 base, with 10 bases between. Germline CDR1 reads SGDLS; CDR2 reads YYNGEE. The CDR3 contains 15 residues.

This clone has only one observation. This chain links TRBV19 with TRBJ1-1, with 7 bases identical to TRBD1. CDR3 length: 14 residues. Germline CDR1 and CDR2: LNHDA and SQIVND (reference sequence). J was trimmed by 6 bases and V by 7 bases; bases with no gene match: 11. CDR3 amino acids: CASTPTTGIAEAFF. Here the CDR3 DNA reads TGTGCCAGTACCCCAACGACAGGGATCGCTGAAGCTTTCTTT.